This T cell receptor beta chain was found in a study of blood T cell repertoires in COVID-19. Study in general: The analysed material was cDNA or gDNA that came from T cells, B-cell-depleted T cells, or PBMCs.

This CDR3 is 15 amino acids long. Germline V gives CDR1 SGHDT, CDR2 YYEEEE. V shed 2 bases and J shed 5 bases, with 14 bases lying between them. Assay used: immunoSEQ multiplex PCR; TCRdb lists only in-frame clones, some missing. The sample contains 130,000 to 150,000 clones, more than 60% of which appear only once. The V call is TRBV5-6, the J call TRBJ1-5, with D hard to call. Sequenced material: peripheral blood. The sequence came from a woman between 55 and 75 years old with acute or convalescent COVID-19. The CDR3, as DNA: TGTGCCAGCAGCTTCGCCGGGATACGGCATCAGCCCCAGCATTTT. As protein: CASSFAGIRHQPQHF.